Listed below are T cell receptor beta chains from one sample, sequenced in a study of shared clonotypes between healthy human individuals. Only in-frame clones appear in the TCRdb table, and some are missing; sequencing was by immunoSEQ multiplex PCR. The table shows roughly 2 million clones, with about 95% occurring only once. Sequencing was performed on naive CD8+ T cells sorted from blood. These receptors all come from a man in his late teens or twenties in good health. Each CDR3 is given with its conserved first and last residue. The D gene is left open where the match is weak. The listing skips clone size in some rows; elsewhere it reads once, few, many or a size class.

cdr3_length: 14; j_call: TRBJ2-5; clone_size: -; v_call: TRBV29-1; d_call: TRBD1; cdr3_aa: CSVEDPGQGWTQYF; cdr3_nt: TGCAGCGTTGAAGACCCGGGACAGGGTTGGACCCAGTACTTC
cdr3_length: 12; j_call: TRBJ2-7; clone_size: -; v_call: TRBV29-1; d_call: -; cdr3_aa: CSVVEGLEEQYF; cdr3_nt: TGCAGCGTTGTAGAAGGGCTGGAGGAGCAGTACTTC
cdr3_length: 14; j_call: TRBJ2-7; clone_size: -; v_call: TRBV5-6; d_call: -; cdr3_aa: CASSLVGSAVEQYF; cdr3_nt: TGTGCCAGCAGCTTGGTGGGTTCTGCGGTCGAGCAGTACTTC
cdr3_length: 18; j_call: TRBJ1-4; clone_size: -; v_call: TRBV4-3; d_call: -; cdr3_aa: CASSQDQEGVGRMQKLFF; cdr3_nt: TGCGCCAGCAGCCAAGATCAAGAAGGCGTTGGACGGATGCAAAAACTGTTTTTT
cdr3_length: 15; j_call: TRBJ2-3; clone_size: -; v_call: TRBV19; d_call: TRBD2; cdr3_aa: CASNDYAGGPDTQYF; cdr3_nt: TGTGCCAGTAACGACTACGCGGGAGGACCAGATACGCAGTATTTT
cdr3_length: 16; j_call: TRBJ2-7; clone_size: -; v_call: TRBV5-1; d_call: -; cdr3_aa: CASSLSTGQNPYEQYF; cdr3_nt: TGCGCCAGCAGCTTGAGCACAGGGCAAAATCCCTACGAGCAGTACTTC
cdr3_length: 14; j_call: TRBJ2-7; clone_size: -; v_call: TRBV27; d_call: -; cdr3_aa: CASSLGGRSYEQYF; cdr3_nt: TGTGCCAGCAGTTTAGGAGGACGCTCCTACGAGCAGTACTTC
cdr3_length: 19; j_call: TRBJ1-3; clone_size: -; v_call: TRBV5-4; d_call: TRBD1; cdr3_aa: CASSFPPGQGTSSGNTIYF; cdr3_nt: TGTGCCAGCAGCTTCCCGCCGGGACAGGGGACGAGCTCTGGAAACACCATATATTTT
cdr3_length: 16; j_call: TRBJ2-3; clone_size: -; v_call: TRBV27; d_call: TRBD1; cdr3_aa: CASSPQGALFTDTQYF; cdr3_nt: TGTGCCAGCAGTCCACAGGGGGCTCTCTTTACAGATACGCAGTATTTT
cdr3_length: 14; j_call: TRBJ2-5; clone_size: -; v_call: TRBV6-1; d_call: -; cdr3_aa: CASCPNGVAITQYF; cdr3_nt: TGTGCCAGCTGTCCCAATGGGGTGGCCATTACCCAGTACTTC
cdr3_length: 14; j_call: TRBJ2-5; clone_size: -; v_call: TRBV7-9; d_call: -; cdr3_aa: CASSLQGFQETQYF; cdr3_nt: TGTGCCAGCAGCTTACAGGGATTCCAAGAGACCCAGTACTTC
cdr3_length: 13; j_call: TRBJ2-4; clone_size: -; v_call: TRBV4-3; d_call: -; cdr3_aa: CASSQDSGDIQYF; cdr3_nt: TGCGCCAGCAGCCAAGATAGTGGGGACATTCAGTACTTC
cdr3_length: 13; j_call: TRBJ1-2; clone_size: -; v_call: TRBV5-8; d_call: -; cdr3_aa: CASSLDPIYGYTF; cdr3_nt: TGTGCCAGCAGCTTGGACCCCATCTATGGCTACACCTTC
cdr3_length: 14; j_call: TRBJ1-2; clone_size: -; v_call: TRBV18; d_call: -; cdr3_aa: CASSPAGADYGYTF; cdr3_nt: TGTGCCAGCTCACCAGCGGGGGCGGACTATGGCTACACCTTC
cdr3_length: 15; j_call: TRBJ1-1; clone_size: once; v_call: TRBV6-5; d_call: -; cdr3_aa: CASSYSGFLDTEAFF; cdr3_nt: TGTGCCAGCAGTTACTCGGGCTTCCTTGACACTGAAGCTTTCTTT
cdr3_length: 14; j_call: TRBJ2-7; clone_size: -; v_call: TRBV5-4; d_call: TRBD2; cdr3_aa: CASSWASGSYEQYF; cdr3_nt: TGTGCCAGCAGCTGGGCTAGCGGGAGCTACGAGCAGTACTTC
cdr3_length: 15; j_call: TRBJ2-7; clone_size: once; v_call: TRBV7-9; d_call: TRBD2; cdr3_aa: CAISSGSPHFDEQYF; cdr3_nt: TGTGCCATCTCTAGCGGGAGCCCCCATTTCGACGAGCAGTACTTC
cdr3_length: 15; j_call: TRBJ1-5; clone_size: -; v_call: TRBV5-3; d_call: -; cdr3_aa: CARSLVRLSNQPQHF; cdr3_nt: TGTGCCAGAAGCTTGGTCAGGCTAAGCAATCAGCCCCAGCATTTT
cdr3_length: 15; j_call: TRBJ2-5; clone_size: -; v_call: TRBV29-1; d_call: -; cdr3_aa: CSVERDWGFRETQYF; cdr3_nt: TGCAGCGTTGAGCGGGACTGGGGGTTTAGGGAGACCCAGTACTTC
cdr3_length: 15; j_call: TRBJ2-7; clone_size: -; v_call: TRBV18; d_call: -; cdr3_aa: CASSPGSKSRYEQYF; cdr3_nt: TGTGCCAGCTCACCTGGATCCAAATCTCGGTACGAGCAGTACTTC
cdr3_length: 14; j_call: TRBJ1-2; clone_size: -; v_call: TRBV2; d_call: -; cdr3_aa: CASSERLSGYGYTF; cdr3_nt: TGTGCCAGCAGTGAAAGGCTGTCAGGGTATGGCTACACCTTC
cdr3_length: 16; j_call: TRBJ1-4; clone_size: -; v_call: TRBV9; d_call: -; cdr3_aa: CASSAGDGTTNEKLFF; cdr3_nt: TGTGCCAGCAGCGCGGGGGACGGTACAACTAATGAAAAACTGTTTTTT
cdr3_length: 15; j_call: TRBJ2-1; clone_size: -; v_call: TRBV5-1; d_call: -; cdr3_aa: CASSLELSSYNEQFF; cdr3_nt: TGCGCCAGCAGCTTGGAACTCAGCTCCTACAATGAGCAGTTCTTC
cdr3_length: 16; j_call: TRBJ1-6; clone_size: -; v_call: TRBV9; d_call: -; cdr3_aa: CASSSEEDGADSPLHF; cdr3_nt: TGTGCCAGCAGCTCCGAGGAGGACGGCGCCGATTCACCCCTCCACTTT
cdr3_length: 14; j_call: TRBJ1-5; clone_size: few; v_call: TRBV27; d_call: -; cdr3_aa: CASSDLGGNQPQHF; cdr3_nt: TGTGCCAGCTCGGATCTGGGGGGCAATCAGCCCCAGCATTTT
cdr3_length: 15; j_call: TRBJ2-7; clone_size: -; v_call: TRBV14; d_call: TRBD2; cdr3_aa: CASSPQAGGGYEQYF; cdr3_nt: TGTGCCAGCAGCCCTCAAGCGGGAGGAGGTTACGAGCAGTACTTC
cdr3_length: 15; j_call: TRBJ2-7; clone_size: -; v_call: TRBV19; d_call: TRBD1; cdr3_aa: CASSIFRQGSHEQYF; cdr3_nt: TGTGCCAGTAGTATCTTCCGACAGGGTAGCCACGAGCAGTACTTC
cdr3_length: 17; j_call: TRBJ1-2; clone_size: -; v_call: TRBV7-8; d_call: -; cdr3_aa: CASSLGAVGPTNYGYTF; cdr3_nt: TGTGCCAGCAGCTTAGGGGCTGTAGGGCCCACTAACTATGGCTACACCTTC
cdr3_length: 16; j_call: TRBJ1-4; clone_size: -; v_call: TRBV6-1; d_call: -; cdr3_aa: CASSESGYATNEKLFF; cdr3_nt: TGTGCCAGCAGTGAATCAGGATACGCAACTAATGAAAAACTGTTTTTT
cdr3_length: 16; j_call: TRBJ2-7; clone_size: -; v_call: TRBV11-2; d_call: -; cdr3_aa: CASSSPIGSPSYEQYF; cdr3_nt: TGTGCCAGCAGCTCCCCCATAGGGAGCCCCTCCTACGAGCAGTACTTC
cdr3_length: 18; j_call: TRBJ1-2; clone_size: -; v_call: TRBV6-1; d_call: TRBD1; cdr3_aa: CASSELGDSELANYGYTF; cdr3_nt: TGTGCCAGCAGTGAACTAGGGGACAGCGAATTAGCTAACTATGGCTACACCTTC
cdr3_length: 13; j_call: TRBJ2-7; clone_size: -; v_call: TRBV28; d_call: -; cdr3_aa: CASSLQGGYEQYF; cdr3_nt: TGTGCCAGCAGTTTGCAGGGTGGGTACGAGCAGTACTTC
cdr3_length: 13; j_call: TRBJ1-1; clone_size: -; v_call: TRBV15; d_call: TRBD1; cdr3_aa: CATSRTGYREAFF; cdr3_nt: TGTGCCACCAGTCGGACAGGGTACCGTGAAGCTTTCTTT
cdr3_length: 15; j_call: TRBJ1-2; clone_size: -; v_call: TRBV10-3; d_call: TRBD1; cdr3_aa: CAISPSTGGGYGYTF; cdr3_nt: TGTGCCATCAGTCCCAGTACAGGGGGCGGCTATGGCTACACCTTC
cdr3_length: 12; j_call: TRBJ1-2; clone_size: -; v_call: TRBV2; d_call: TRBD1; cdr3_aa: CATRTGMIGYTF; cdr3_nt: TGTGCCACCAGGACAGGGATGATTGGCTACACCTTC
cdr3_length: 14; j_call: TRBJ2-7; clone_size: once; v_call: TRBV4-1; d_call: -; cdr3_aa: CASSQASRDYEQYF; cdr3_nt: TGCGCCAGCAGCCAAGCTTCCAGGGACTACGAGCAGTACTTC
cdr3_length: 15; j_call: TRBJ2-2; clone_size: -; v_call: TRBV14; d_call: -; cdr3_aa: CASSQETPLVAELFF; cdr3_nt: TGTGCCAGCAGCCAAGAAACACCACTCGTTGCGGAGCTGTTTTTT
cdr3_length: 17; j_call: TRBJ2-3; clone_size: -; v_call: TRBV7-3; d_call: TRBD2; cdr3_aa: CASSLTRLAGGTDTQYF; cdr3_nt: TGTGCCAGCAGCCTCACCCGACTAGCGGGGGGCACAGATACGCAGTATTTT
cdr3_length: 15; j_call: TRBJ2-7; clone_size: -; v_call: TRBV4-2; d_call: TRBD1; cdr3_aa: CASSVEQGGGYEQYF; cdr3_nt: TGTGCCAGCAGCGTTGAACAGGGGGGAGGCTACGAGCAGTACTTC
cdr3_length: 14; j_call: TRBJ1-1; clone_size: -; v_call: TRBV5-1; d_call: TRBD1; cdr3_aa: CASSRDSLNTEAFF; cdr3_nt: TGCGCCAGCAGCCGGGACAGCTTGAACACTGAAGCTTTCTTT
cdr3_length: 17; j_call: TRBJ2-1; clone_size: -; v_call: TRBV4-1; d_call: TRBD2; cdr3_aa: CASSQVLASGRGSEQFF; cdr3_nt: TGCGCCAGCAGCCAAGTGCTAGCTAGCGGGAGAGGCAGTGAGCAGTTCTTC